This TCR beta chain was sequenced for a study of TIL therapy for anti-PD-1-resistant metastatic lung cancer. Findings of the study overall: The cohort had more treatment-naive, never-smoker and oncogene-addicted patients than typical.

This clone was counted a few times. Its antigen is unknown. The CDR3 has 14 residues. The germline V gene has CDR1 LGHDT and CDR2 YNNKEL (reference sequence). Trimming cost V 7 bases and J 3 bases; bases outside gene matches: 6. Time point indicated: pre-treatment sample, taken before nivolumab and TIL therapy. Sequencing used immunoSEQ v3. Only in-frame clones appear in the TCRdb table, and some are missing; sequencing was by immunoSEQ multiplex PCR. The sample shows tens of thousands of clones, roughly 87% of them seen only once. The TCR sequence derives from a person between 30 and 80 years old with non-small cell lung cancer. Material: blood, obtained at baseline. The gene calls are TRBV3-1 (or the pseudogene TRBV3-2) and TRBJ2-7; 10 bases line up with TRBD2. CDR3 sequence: CASKGAGGLYEQYF. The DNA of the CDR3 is TGTGCCAGCAAAGGAGCGGGAGGGCTCTACGAGCAGTACTTC.